The 24 T cell receptor beta chains in this list originate from one sample, sequenced in a study of blood T cells in healthy people across ages. A sample-barcoded 5' primer and a J-beta primer mix were used in a second PCR of about 7 to 12 cycles. TCRdb called the 5' RACE reads again in MiXCR, with one record for every CDR3 protein. The sample shows hundreds of thousands of distinct CDR3 sequences, roughly 50% of them seen only once. The sequencing input was blood. Receptor source: a man aged 35 to 55 in good health.

The V and J genes are TRBV6-1 and TRBJ2-7, with 7 bases fitting TRBD2. V was pared by 5 bases and J by 5 bases, with 9 bases of the junction left unmatched. CDR1 is MNHNS, CDR2 SASEGT, per germline. This CDR3 is built from 14 residues. Here the CDR3 reads CASSNSGIGNEQYF. The CDR3 DNA reads TGTGCCAGCAGTAACAGCGGGATCGGTAACGAGCAGTACTTC.

The V call is TRBV11-3, the J call TRBJ2-7; 9 bases agree with TRBD1. The J call may be faulty, since TRBJ2-5 better matches the DNA end. Germline CDR1 is SGHNT and CDR2 is YENEEA. The CDR3 has 14 amino acids. This CDR3 is CASRSTGGKETQYF. CDR3 coding DNA: TGTGCCAGCAGGTCGACAGGGGGGAAAGAGACCCAGTACTTC.

This clonotype was observed many times. The J gene is TRBJ2-1, the V gene TRBV7-2; D is perhaps TRBD2 (7 bases). V was clipped by 6 bases and J by 8 bases, with 14 bases between them. The CDR3 length is 13 residues. Germline V lookup: CDR1 SGHTA, CDR2 FQGNSA. Here the CDR3 DNA reads TGTGCCAGCAGTGCCCGGGGGGCTCATGAGCAGTTCTTC. This codes for CASSARGAHEQFF.

The chain combines TRBV7-8 with TRBJ1-5; TRBD1 agrees at 9 bases. Germline V gene data show CDR1 as SGHVS and CDR2 as FQNEAQ. CDR3 length: 15 amino acids. V dropped 6 bases and J dropped 2; count of bases not matched to a gene: 5. The CDR3 DNA reads TGTGCCAGCAGACCTCGGACAGGGGGCAATCAGCCCCAGCATTTT. It yields the protein CASRPRTGGNQPQHF.

The chain is built from TRBV20-1 and TRBJ2-1; D could derive from TRBD1 or TRBD2 (5 bases each). The V end lost 6 bases, the J end lost 6 bases, and 18 bases lay between the germline ends. The germline V gene has CDR1 DFQATT and CDR2 SNEGSKA (reference sequence). The CDR3 is 14 residues long. The CDR3 sequence: CSAVGARVTNEQFF. DNA of the CDR3: TGCAGTGCCGTCGGGGCGCGGGTGACCAATGAGCAGTTCTTC.

This rearrangement joins TRBV20-1 to TRBJ1-1; D is undetermined. V was cut by 3 bases and J by 0 bases, with 11 bases left in between. This CDR3 contains 14 residues. Germline V gene sequence: CDR1 DFQATT, CDR2 SNEGSKA (reference sequence). In DNA, the CDR3 is TGCAGTGCTAGGGGCCAGAATCTGAACACTGAAGCTTTCTTT. Translation: CSARGQNLNTEAFF.

V usage is TRBV6-2 or TRBV6-3 and J usage is TRBJ2-7; possible D gene TRBD2, 6 bases. The CDR3 sequence is 15 residues long. V was clipped by 6 bases and J by 0 bases, with 15 bases between them. The germline CDR1 and CDR2 sequences are MNHEY and SVGEGT. The CDR3 coding sequence is TGTGCCAGCAGGGAAAGCGGGCTTCTCTCCTACGAGCAGTACTTC. Translation gives CASRESGLLSYEQYF.

The V and J genes are TRBV28 and TRBJ2-3; TRBD2 matches at 10 bases. CDR1 is MDHEN and CDR2 is SYDVKM in the germline V gene. CDR3 length: 14 residues. The junction had 4 bases not matched to a gene; V was cut back by 5 bases and J by 5 bases. The CDR3 region is CASSLRTSGDTQYF. Here the CDR3 DNA reads TGTGCCAGCAGTCTTAGGACTAGCGGAGATACGCAGTATTTT.

This clonotype was recorded a few times. J is TRBJ2-5 and V is TRBV7-2; 8 positions agree with TRBD2. Germline lookup yields CDR1 SGHTA and CDR2 FQGNSA. J lost 5 bases, V lost 5 bases, and 7 bases had no gene match. This CDR3 has 14 amino acids. CDR3 sequence: CASSRGGRFETQYF. The CDR3 DNA sequence: TGTGCCAGCAGCCGGGGGGGCAGATTTGAGACCCAGTACTTC.

This clonotype was observed a handful of times. The chain links TRBV11-1 to TRBJ1-2; D unclear. Germline assignment: CDR1 SGHAT and CDR2 FQDESV (reference sequence). V lost 6 bases and J 2 bases, leaving 7 bases between the germline ends. The CDR3 loop spans 12 amino acids. The CDR3: CASSSQNYGYTF. CDR3 DNA sequence: TGTGCCAGCAGTTCTCAAAACTATGGCTACACCTTC.

The rearrangement joins TRBV27 to TRBJ2-1; TRBD1 might be the D (6 bases). This CDR3 is built from 13 residues. Germline-derived CDR1 and CDR2 are MNHEY and SMNVEV (reference sequence). V was clipped by 0 bases and J by 13 bases, with 13 bases between them. DNA of the CDR3: TGTGCCAGCAGTTTATCGAGGGGGTCGGGACAGTTCTTC. Amino acids: CASSLSRGSGQFF.

This chain uses TRBV5-6 with TRBJ2-1, with D maybe TRBD1 (5 bases). The CDR3 runs to 17 residues. CDR1 and CDR2 (germline): SGHDT, YYEEEE. The V gene lost 4 bases and the J gene lost 0 bases, with 17 bases spanning the gap. The CDR3 sequence: CASSVGQRIISYNEQFF. CDR3 coding DNA: TGTGCCAGCAGCGTGGGGCAGCGAATCATCTCCTACAATGAGCAGTTCTTC.

In this sample, this clonotype turned up a few times. The genes are TRBV24-1 and TRBJ1-5; D may be TRBD1 (5 bases). Trimming pared 4 bases from V and 0 bases from J, leaving 9 bases between. The CDR3 totals 15 residues. Germline CDR1 and CDR2: KGHDR and SFDVKD. The CDR3 DNA sequence: TGTGCCACCAGTGACGGCAGGGTTAGCAATCAGCCCCAGCATTTT. Protein product: CATSDGRVSNQPQHF.

CDR3 in amino acids: CASSKGRHFYEQYF. The CDR3 DNA reads TGTGCCAGCAGCAAAGGACGGCACTTCTACGAGCAGTACTTC. The gene calls are TRBV3-1 and TRBJ2-7; D is unresolved. The V gene lost 5 bases and the J gene lost 3 bases, with 14 bases spanning the gap. The CDR3 extends over 14 amino acids. Germline CDR1 reads LGHDT; CDR2 reads YNNKEL (reference sequence).

This clonotype occurred a few times. V gene TRBV9 combines with J gene TRBJ2-7; D could derive from TRBD1 or TRBD2 (6 bases each). V lost 1 base, J lost 1 base, and 21 bases lay in between. The CDR3 extends over 18 amino acids. In germline, CDR1 is SGDLS, CDR2 YYNGEE. CDR3 coding DNA: TGTGCCAGCAGCGTATCCCCACTACTCCCGGGGGCTTCCTACGAGCAGTACTTC. It specifies CASSVSPLLPGASYEQYF.

This chain links TRBV28 with TRBJ2-2; D remains ambiguous. The CDR3 is 15 residues long. Germline V lookup: CDR1 MDHEN, CDR2 SYDVKM. V was cut by 2 bases and J by 0 bases, with 7 bases left in between. The CDR3: CASSLASANTGELFF. The CDR3 nucleotides read TGTGCCAGCAGTTTAGCCAGCGCGAACACCGGGGAGCTGTTTTTT.

The V gene is TRBV7-9, the J gene TRBJ2-3; D call uncertain. Germline V gene lookup returns CDR1 SEHNR and CDR2 FQNEAQ (reference sequence). Trimming cost V 2 bases and J 2 bases, with 8 bases left between them. The CDR3 extends over 14 amino acids. CDR3 bases: TGTGCCAGCAGCTTATCCCACAACACAGATACGCAGTATTTT. This translates into CASSLSHNTDTQYF.

This chain connects TRBV7-2 to TRBJ2-7, with a possible D match to TRBD1 (5 bases). Per germline, CDR1 SGHTA and CDR2 FQGNSA. V was shortened by 8 bases and J by 1 base, with 15 bases between the two germline ends. The CDR3 covers 14 residues. CDR3 protein: CASGATRQSYEQYF. The CDR3 DNA is TGTGCCAGCGGCGCTACTCGACAGTCCTACGAGCAGTACTTC.

The chain carries TRBV7-9 and TRBJ2-1; D gene ambiguous. The CDR3 runs 17 residues. Germline-derived CDR1 and CDR2 are SEHNR and FQNEAQ (reference sequence). The V end was cut by 3 bases, the J end by 6 bases, with 21 bases between. This CDR3 reads CASSFERGRAVFNEQFF. DNA of the CDR3: TGTGCCAGCAGCTTTGAGAGAGGTCGGGCCGTGTTCAATGAGCAGTTCTTC.

The V call is TRBV7-9, the J call TRBJ2-4, with TRBD1 matching over 8 bases. The assigned J gene may be wrong: the sequence end matches TRBJ2-7 better. The CDR3 totals 15 residues. Germline V CDR1 and CDR2: SEHNR, FQNEAQ (reference sequence). Here the CDR3 DNA reads TGTGCCAGCAGCCCTGACAGGGGAAATATCTACGAGCAGTACTTC. The encoded protein is CASSPDRGNIYEQYF.

V gene TRBV28 combines with J gene TRBJ2-1; perhaps D is TRBD1 or TRBD2 (6 bases each). Trimming removed 7 bases at V and 0 bases at J, with 16 bases between. The CDR3 is made up of 16 amino acids. Germline V gives CDR1 MDHEN, CDR2 SYDVKM. CDR3 amino acids: CASTRSRGDSYNEQFF. CDR3 sequence (DNA): TGTGCCAGCACCCGTTCAAGGGGGGACTCCTACAATGAGCAGTTCTTC.

The chain uses TRBV20-1 and TRBJ2-3, with 9 positions matching TRBD2. This CDR3 has 16 amino acids. The germline CDR1 and CDR2 sequences are DFQATT and SNEGSKA (reference sequence). V shed 0 bases and J 3 bases; nucleotides not matched to a gene: 7. The CDR3 loop reads CSARDLGLAFTDTQYF. In DNA, the CDR3 is TGCAGTGCTAGAGATCTGGGACTAGCTTTTACAGATACGCAGTATTTT.

V gene TRBV9 combines with J gene TRBJ2-3; TRBD1 matches at 8 bases. The length of the CDR3 is 16 residues. CDR1 and CDR2 (germline): SGDLS, YYNGEE. V lost 4 bases, J lost 2 bases, and 9 bases stayed unmatched. CDR3 nucleotides: TGTGCCAGCAGCTCAGCCGACAGGGGTAACACAGATACGCAGTATTTT. It is translated as CASSSADRGNTDTQYF.

The rearrangement uses TRBV6-5 and TRBJ2-2; 12 nucleotides line up with TRBD2. The V and J ends lost 2 bases and 0 bases, in that order; junction bases with no gene match: 16. The CDR3 runs to 22 residues. In germline, CDR1 is MNHEY, CDR2 SVGAGI. CDR3 sequence reads: CASSYQRAFIRLAGANTGELFF. CDR3 nucleotides: TGTGCCAGCAGTTACCAGCGGGCCTTCATTCGACTAGCGGGAGCGAACACCGGGGAGCTGTTTTTT.